This T cell receptor (beta chain) stems from a study of Ad26.COV2.S vaccination and SARS-CoV-2 variants (dated by TCRdb to the early 2020s). Regarding the complete study: Vaccine-arm donors came from COV1001, a multicentre, randomized, double-blind, placebo-controlled phase I-IIa trial of Ad26.COV2.S in healthy adults. A total of about 30 samples were included in the TCR-sequenced set, comprising some 20 Ad26.COV2.S vaccine recipients, 5 placebo recipients and 8 SARS-CoV-2 convalescent individuals. Investigators did not know the trial group allocation while performing experiments and assessing outcomes. Participants in the trial were split at random into five groups of five each, receiving low-dose or high-dose Ad26.COV2.S once or twice, or else placebo on both occasions. TCRbeta repertoire sequencing served as the tool for gauging how specific and how broad the SARS-CoV-2-reactive T cell receptors were following Ad26.COV2.S vaccination. Dosing of Ad26.COV2.S was intramuscular, at either 5x10^10 or 1x10^11 viral particles, delivered as one shot or as two shots spaced 56 days apart.

With respect to this clone: Its specific antigen is unknown. No per-base quality is available; no much larger clone lies one base away.

The CDR3 numbers 14 residues from cysteine through phenylalanine. Only the CDR3 portion is preserved as DNA: 42 bases, with reading frame beginning at the first base. TCRbeta CDR3 regions were sequenced with the immunoSEQ Assay. After extraction, genomic DNA underwent amplification by bias-controlled multiplex PCR, followed by high-throughput sequencing. From the authors' description of their analysis: To quantify the absolute abundance of every unique TCRbeta CDR3 region, sequences were collapsed and filtered. Usable DNA was measured by amplifying reference genes present in all nucleated cells, and TCRbeta template counts were normalized to that usable DNA to estimate T cell fraction. Repertoire TCRs were annotated as SARS-CoV-2-specific when V gene, CDR3 amino acid sequence and J gene were exactly matched to a known reactive TCR set. The reference SARS-CoV-2 TCR set was obtained from MIRA and was filtered for enrichment in COVID-19-positive ImmuneCODE repertoires, whereby public or cross-reactive TCRs were removed. Using the MIRA antigens, annotated TCRs were further analysed by specific ORF or by position within an ORF. Depth was the summed frequency of annotated unique rearrangements, while breadth was defined as annotated unique rearrangements over total unique productive rearrangements. Two-sided Wilcoxon rank-sum tests were used to compare TCR breadth between groups. Held by TCRdb, this immuneACCESS table contains in-frame sequences only and omits some clones. Under half of the omission traces to an unresolved V gene where checked; the cause of the rest is unknown. V, J and clone size were drawn from that table, and D and trimming were deduced from the DNA. A total of 450,000 to 550,000 clones appear in this sample, about 89% of them only once. The top ten clones comprise about 1.5% of the sample.

The research as a whole found: Comparing responses between vaccine doses or regimens was not something the study was powered to do. After vaccination, spike-specific CD8+ and CD4+ T cell responses were reported to show substantial breadth. Comparable non-spike TCR breadth was observed between vaccine and placebo recipients, consistent with only spike being contained in the vaccine. According to the authors, total T cell responses may have been underestimated by the TCR breadth and depth analyses. Compared with placebo recipients, Ad26.COV2.S recipients showed higher spike-specific TCR breadth (P = 0.0014).

This sample's treatment or condition label indicates: 19 received Ad26.COV2.S at low or high dose, single or two shots; several received placebo; per-sample allocation not given. For vaccine and placebo recipients, repertoires were sequenced using samples collected on day 63 after the first injection. Cohort 1b enrolled 25 to 30 adults aged 18-55 years at a single site in Boston, USA, between 29 July and 7 August 2020. Ad26.COV2.S was a replication-incompetent adenovirus type 26 vector expressing a prefusion-stabilized SARS-CoV-2 spike protein from the original Wuhan strain. Recombination linked TRBV21-1 to TRBJ2-7; TRBD2 is the table's D call, not checked against the DNA. TRBV21-1 constitutes a pseudogene. Sequences were derived from peripheral blood, sampled in a trial of Ad26.COV2.S vaccine versus placebo. The source of this sequence is a person between 18 and 65 years old who received the Ad26.COV2.S COVID-19 vaccine or a placebo. The CDR3 has the sequence CASSKAPADYEQYF. The DNA sequence is as follows: TGTGCCAGCAGCAAAGCTCCAGCGGACTACGAGCAGTACTTC.